A selection of T cell receptor beta chains follows, all from one sample in a study of cytomegalovirus exposure and HLA in healthy donors. The table came from immunoSEQ multiplex PCR; TCRdb's copy has only in-frame clones and leaves some out. The sample has about 86,000 clones, 93% seen once. The material sequenced was PBMCs. The receptors originated from a man aged 18 to 30 in good health and CMV-seronegative. Each CDR3 is given with its conserved first and last residue. Fields, in order: V gene, D gene, clone size, J gene, CDR3 protein, CDR3 DNA. A D gene is named only where the DNA matches it firmly. A clone size is listed for some rows: how often the clone was seen (once, few, many), or a class if it is expanded.

TRBV23-1,TRBD2,-,TRBJ2-3,CASSHSGLAGSLDTQYF,TGCGCCAGCAGTCACTCGGGACTAGCGGGGAGTCTAGATACGCAGTATTTT
TRBV18,-,-,TRBJ2-7,CASSADYEQYF,TGTGCCAGCTCAGCAGACTACGAGCAGTACTTC
TRBV6-5,TRBD2,-,TRBJ2-3,CASSPLAGPPDTQYF,TGTGCCAGCAGCCCCCTAGCGGGGCCCCCAGATACGCAGTATTTT
TRBV11-2,-,once,TRBJ1-1,CASSLRQRATDPITEAFF,TGTGCCAGCAGCTTACGACAGCGGGCAACGGACCCCATCACTGAAGCTTTCTTT
TRBV18,TRBD2,-,TRBJ2-5,CASSPYQAGVMQETQYF,TGTGCCAGCTCACCATACCAGGCGGGGGTTATGCAAGAGACCCAGTACTTC
TRBV5-4,TRBD2,-,TRBJ2-7,CASSSGTTDYEQYF,TGTGCCAGCAGCTCCGGGACTACCGACTACGAGCAGTACTTC
TRBV19,TRBD1,-,TRBJ2-7,CASSPGQVFGEQYF,TGTGCCAGTAGTCCCGGACAGGTTTTTGGCGAGCAGTACTTC
TRBV5-4,-,-,TRBJ2-3,CASSLASGTDTQYF,TGTGCCAGCAGCTTAGCTAGTGGCACAGATACGCAGTATTTT
TRBV11-2,-,-,TRBJ1-1,CASSPALEAFF,TGTGCCAGCAGCCCTGCACTTGAAGCTTTCTTT
TRBV6-6,-,-,TRBJ2-3,CASSPGGTDTQYF,TGTGCCAGCAGCCCAGGGGGGACAGATACGCAGTATTTT
TRBV27,TRBD2,-,TRBJ2-3,CASSLPGTSGRKRNRDTQYF,TGTGCCAGCAGTCTTCCCGGGACTAGCGGGAGAAAGCGCAATAGAGATACGCAGTATTTT
TRBV4-2,TRBD2,-,TRBJ2-2,CASSSGTSGGPSNTGELFF,TGTGCCAGCAGCTCTGGGACTAGCGGGGGGCCATCGAACACCGGGGAGCTGTTTTTT
TRBV6-5,-,-,TRBJ1-2,CASSQGYGYTF,TGTGCCAGCAGTCAGGGTTATGGCTACACCTTC
TRBV15,-,once,TRBJ2-3,CATSRFLTGTDTQYF,TGTGCCACCAGCAGGTTCCTTACTGGCACAGATACGCAGTATTTT
TRBV6-5,-,-,TRBJ1-4,CASTHSFNEKLFF,TGTGCCAGCACTCACTCCTTCAATGAAAAACTGTTTTTT
TRBV5-1,TRBD2,once,TRBJ2-5,CASSFGLAGPAQETQYF,TGCGCCAGCAGCTTCGGACTAGCGGGGCCGGCCCAAGAGACCCAGTACTTC
TRBV6-5,-,-,TRBJ1-2,CASSSGVRGYTF,TGTGCCAGCAGTTCAGGGGTTCGTGGCTACACCTTC
TRBV19,TRBD2,-,TRBJ2-5,CASSINRPGREGKTQYF,TGTGCCAGTAGTATTAACCGGCCGGGACGGGAGGGGAAGACCCAGTACTTC
TRBV5-1,-,-,TRBJ1-2,CASSFQNTNYGYTF,TGCGCCAGCAGCTTTCAGAACACTAACTATGGCTACACCTTC
TRBV27,-,once,TRBJ2-5,CASSWAPTETQYF,TGTGCCAGCAGTTGGGCTCCCACAGAGACCCAGTACTTC
TRBV5-1,-,once,TRBJ1-2,CASSEQGYYTF,TGCGCCAGCAGCGAGCAGGGGTACTACACCTTC
TRBV7-3,-,-,TRBJ2-7,CASSLGQTGSYEQYF,TGTGCCAGCAGCTTGGGACAAACTGGCTCCTACGAGCAGTACTTC
TRBV5-4,TRBD1,-,TRBJ2-7,CASSYPGTGGYEQYF,TGTGCCAGCAGCTATCCTGGGACAGGGGGCTACGAGCAGTACTTC
TRBV7-2,-,-,TRBJ1-1,CASSSSTAANTEAFF,TGTGCCAGCAGCTCTTCGACAGCCGCGAACACTGAAGCTTTCTTT
TRBV30,-,-,TRBJ2-2,CAWDRTVWTGELFF,TGTGCCTGGGACCGGACAGTTTGGACCGGGGAGCTGTTTTTT
TRBV10-3,-,-,TRBJ1-3,CAIRPDIGNTIYF,TGTGCCATCAGGCCGGACATTGGAAACACCATATATTTT
TRBV5-1,TRBD1,-,TRBJ2-3,CASRGWDRATDTQYF,TGCGCCAGTAGGGGCTGGGACAGGGCCACAGATACGCAGTATTTT
TRBV5-8,TRBD1,-,TRBJ1-2,CASSSTGLSGYTF,TGTGCCAGCAGCTCGACAGGGCTTAGCGGCTACACCTTC
TRBV19,-,-,TRBJ2-5,CASTSGLKREEYF,-
TRBV9,-,once,TRBJ1-2,CASSGRDTGYTF,TGTGCCAGCAGCGGCCGGGACACCGGCTACACCTTC
TRBV5-4,TRBD1,-,TRBJ2-2,CASSLGSGGRAGELFF,TGTGCCAGCAGCTTGGGGTCAGGGGGAAGGGCCGGGGAGCTGTTTTTT
TRBV11-2,-,-,TRBJ2-1,CASSLEVGSGAYNEQFF,TGTGCCAGCAGCTTAGAAGTAGGTAGCGGCGCCTACAATGAGCAGTTCTTC
TRBV5-1,TRBD1,once,TRBJ1-1,CASSIQGADTEAFF,TGCGCCAGCAGTATACAGGGGGCAGACACTGAAGCTTTCTTT
TRBV30,TRBD1,-,TRBJ1-4,CAWSFGQGISNEKLFF,TGTGCCTGGAGTTTTGGACAGGGGATCTCTAATGAAAAACTGTTTTTT
TRBV7-2,-,-,TRBJ1-5,CASSLRVGGNNQPQHF,TGTGCCAGCAGCTTAAGGGTGGGGGGGAACAATCAGCCCCAGCATTTT
TRBV4-1,-,-,TRBJ1-1,CASSPGFPEAFF,TGCGCCAGCAGCCCAGGGTTCCCTGAAGCTTTCTTT
TRBV11-2,-,-,TRBJ1-1,CASSLNSEAFF,TGTGCCAGCAGCTTGAACAGTGAGGCTTTCTTT
TRBV7-9,TRBD2,-,TRBJ2-7,CASSQLSGGQSYEQYF,TGTGCCAGCAGCCAACTTAGCGGGGGCCAATCCTACGAGCAGTACTTC
TRBV11-2,TRBD2,-,TRBJ2-2,CASSLTSGGFTGELFF,TGTGCCAGCAGCTTGACTAGCGGGGGGTTCACCGGGGAGCTGTTTTTT
TRBV11-3,TRBD2,-,TRBJ2-7,CASSPGGFSYEQYF,TGTGCCAGCAGCCCCGGGGGGTTCTCCTACGAGCAGTACTTC
TRBV18,TRBD1,-,TRBJ2-7,CASSPQDRGYEQYF,TGTGCCAGCTCACCCCAGGACAGGGGCTACGAGCAGTACTTC
TRBV29-1,-,-,TRBJ2-2,CSVDQGETGELFF,TGCAGCGTTGACCAGGGTGAGACCGGGGAGCTGTTTTTT
TRBV6-6,TRBD2,-,TRBJ2-7,CASSYSFSGLTYEQYF,TGTGCCAGCAGTTACTCGTTTAGCGGGCTTACCTACGAGCAGTACTTC
TRBV6-1,-,-,TRBJ2-1,CASSEVGVSLVRGEQFF,TGTGCCAGCAGTGAAGTGGGTGTAAGTCTGGTTAGGGGTGAGCAGTTCTTC
TRBV27,TRBD1,-,TRBJ1-2,CASSQGTGEWGYTF,TGTGCCAGCAGCCAAGGGACAGGCGAGTGGGGCTACACCTTC
TRBV5-4,-,-,TRBJ1-4,CASSTGFGNEKLFF,TGTGCCAGCAGCACGGGGTTCGGTAATGAAAAACTGTTTTTT
TRBV18,TRBD1,-,TRBJ1-1,CASSPTGENTEAFF,TGTGCCAGCTCACCTACAGGGGAAAACACTGAAGCTTTCTTT
TRBV27,TRBD1,-,TRBJ1-5,CASSFYPGQGQPQHF,TGTGCCAGCAGTTTTTACCCGGGACAGGGTCAGCCCCAGCATTTT
TRBV18,-,-,TRBJ2-3,CASSADPSGQYF,TGTGCCAGCTCGGCTGACCCCTCAGGGCAGTATTTT
TRBV7-9,TRBD2,once,TRBJ2-3,CASSWTSVDTQYF,TGTGCCAGCAGCTGGACTAGCGTAGATACGCAGTATTTT
TRBV30,-,-,TRBJ2-2,CAWRTGYTGELFF,TGTGCCTGGAGGACGGGGTACACCGGGGAGCTGTTTTTT
TRBV19,-,-,TRBJ1-4,CASSSQGSNEKLFF,TGTGCCAGTTCCTCCCAGGGGTCTAATGAAAAACTGTTTTTT
TRBV9,-,-,TRBJ1-1,CASSVVPTGEAFF,TGTGCCAGCAGCGTAGTCCCCACCGGTGAAGCTTTCTTT
TRBV29-1,TRBD1,-,TRBJ2-7,CSVRTGSSYEQYF,TGCAGCGTCCGGACAGGGAGCTCCTACGAGCAGTACTTC
TRBV2,TRBD1,-,TRBJ1-1,CASSEGGQGAILVTEAFF,TGTGCCAGCAGTGAAGGAGGTCAGGGGGCGATTCTGGTCACTGAAGCTTTCTTT
TRBV7-2,TRBD2,-,TRBJ2-7,CASSLVAGDIYEQYF,TGTGCCAGCAGCTTAGTAGCGGGAGATATCTACGAGCAGTACTTC
TRBV10-1,-,-,TRBJ2-7,CASSAQGYEQYF,TGCGCCAGCAGTGCCCAGGGCTACGAGCAGTACTTC
TRBV27,-,-,TRBJ1-1,CASSLYGLGGGTEAFF,TGTGCCAGCAGTTTATACGGGCTCGGGGGGGGAACTGAAGCTTTCTTT
TRBV6-1,TRBD2,once,TRBJ2-2,CASTPAGVPTGELFF,TGTGCCAGCACACCAGCGGGGGTCCCCACCGGGGAGCTGTTTTTT